The present entry profiles one T cell receptor beta chain with its context. The record originates from a study of blood T cell repertoires in COVID-19. Study background: Sources were T cells, B-cell-depleted T cells, or PBMCs; the material itself was cDNA or gDNA.

Unmatched junction bases numbered 8, after V lost 3 bases and J lost 1 base. The germline CDR1 and CDR2 sequences are KGHSH and LQKENI. The CDR3 is made up of 16 amino acids. Only in-frame clones appear in the TCRdb table, and some are missing; sequencing was by immunoSEQ multiplex PCR. Here the sample spans tens of thousands of clones, 82% being singletons. The V gene is TRBV18, the J gene TRBJ1-1, with 7 positions matching TRBD1. Sequenced: peripheral blood. The sequence was collected from a human donor in a cohort sampled during active COVID-19. For the CDR3, the DNA is TGTGCCAGCTCACCGGCTAATACAGGGGCGAACACTGAAGCTTTCTTT. Protein: CASSPANTGANTEAFF.